This T cell receptor beta chain was recovered during a study of HIV-infected children after antiretroviral therapy interruption. Study context: Interruption group median age around 9.9 years; continuous group about 8 years. Interruption-arm samples span weeks 0, 12, interruption end (24 or 48), and about 3 years post-study. Study outcomes and limitations: The Gini coefficient of naive CD4+ repertoires rose, returning to baseline by 3 years.

The treatment was: PENTA 11 planned treatment interruption arm or continuous ART arm. Sorting from thawed PBMCs isolated naive CD4+ CD45RA+ CD45RO- T cells. Trimming left V 9 bases short and J 9 bases short, with 14 bases between. Germline CDR1 reads MDHEN; CDR2 reads SYDVKM. This CDR3 has 12 residues. A 3' RACE protocol on RNA, with unique molecular identifiers, produced the TCR library. TCRdb used MiXCR to reprocess the 3' RACE reads, holding one entry per CDR3 protein. The sample has around 50,000 distinct CDR3 sequences, 4.3% seen once. In this sample, this clonotype turned up many times. Its antigen remains unidentified.

The source was CD45RA+ CD4+ T cells from PBMCs, pooled from several time points, collected from a donor given antiretroviral therapy, either interrupted or continuous. The subset is: naive CD4+ CD45RA+ CD45RO- T cells. The chain joins TRBV28 to TRBJ2-2; D is perhaps TRBD1 (5 bases). The receptor was isolated from a pool of human donors with HIV. CDR3 amino acids: CASLGRQRELFF. CDR3 sequence (DNA): TGTGCCAGTCTGGGGCGGCAACGGGAGCTGTTTTTT.